This T cell receptor (beta chain) was documented in a study of blood T cell repertoires in COVID-19. Turning to the study itself: COVID-19 samples collected from the United States, Italy and Spain covered acute and convalescent phases.

The assay was immunoSEQ multiplex PCR, and TCRdb's table has in-frame clones only and misses some. The sample includes about 270,000 clones, approximately 90% seen only once; the top ten take roughly 4.3%. CDR3 length equals 11 residues. From germline, CDR1 is LGHDT and CDR2 YNNKEL (reference sequence). Residents of 24 US areas, aged about 18 to 89 years, made up the participants. Each participant's cohort was designated according to participant-reported clinical history. With respect to this clone: A junction boundary mismatches the germline segment, possibly from a read error.

This TCR was recovered from a woman under 40 with acute COVID-19. Sequenced sample: PBMCs or T cells enriched from blood (not recorded which). The chain recombines TRBV3-1 (or the pseudogene TRBV3-2) with TRBJ1-2; D remains ambiguous. CDR3 bases: TGTGCCAGCAGCCATAACTCTGGCTACACCTTC. It specifies CASSHNSGYTF.